The clone carrying this T cell receptor (beta chain) was recorded a few times. Antigen specificity is unknown. The authors distributed each subset's genomic DNA evenly over several immunoSEQ plates. Measured with immunoSEQ multiplex PCR; TCRdb has only the in-frame clones, and not every one. The repertoire includes 400,000 to 500,000 clones, 65% to 80% of them detected once, and more than 10% sits in the top ten. The source of the sample is a study of shared clonotypes between healthy human individuals. Study as a whole: Sampling drew on donors who were a couple of women and three men aged 18 to 49. Study-level results: Exclusively blood specimens were collected; tissue repertoires likely differ.

The V gene's germline CDR1 is LNHDA and CDR2 SQIVND (reference sequence). V lost 3 bases to trimming and J lost 0 bases, with 12 bases between them. CDR3 length: 15 residues. Every donor was a Caucasian adult from Nashville, Tennessee. Specimen: PBMCs. The genes are TRBV19 and TRBJ2-7; possible D gene TRBD2, 5 bases. The TCR sequence derives from a woman between 40 and 50 years old in good health. Some clones in this sample may be carry-over from other donors' samples. The chain's CDR3 is CASSIPGRGSYEQYF. The CDR3 bases are TGTGCCAGTAGTATCCCCGGACGGGGCTCCTACGAGCAGTACTTC. The entire variable domain, with the rest obtained from reference TRBV19 and TRBJ2-7, is as follows: DGGITQSPKYLFRKEGQNVTLSCEQNLNHDAMYWYRQDPGQGLRLIYYSQIVNDFQKGDIAEGYSVSREKKESFPLTVTSAQKNPTAFYLCASSIPGRGSYEQYFGPGTRLTVT.